The next 31 T cell receptor beta chains were all read from a single sample in a study of cytomegalovirus exposure and HLA in healthy donors. The PCR employed 60 Vbeta primers together with 13 Jbeta primers. The data were produced by immunoSEQ multiplex PCR, yet TCRdb's version contains in-frame clones alone and is incomplete. The sample comprises 84,000 or so clones, roughly 84% of which are singletons, and about 2.9% rests with the top ten. Material for sequencing was PBMCs. The receptor set was obtained from a man aged 30-40 years in good health and CMV-seronegative.

The V and J genes are TRBV2 and TRBJ2-7; D may be TRBD1 (6 bases). Germline V gene data show CDR1 as SNHLY and CDR2 as FYNNEI. The CDR3 is made up of 12 amino acids. The germline V and J ends were trimmed by 5 bases and 3 bases, with 8 bases remaining between them. CDR3: CASSSGDYEQYF. CDR3 nucleotide sequence: TGTGCCAGCAGTTCAGGGGACTACGAGCAGTACTTC.

The CDR3 nucleotides are TGTGCCAGCAGTGAAGGACAGGGGGCGTGGAATGAGCAGTTCTTC. It is translated as CASSEGQGAWNEQFF. This chain connects TRBV25-1 to TRBJ2-1, with 11 bases lining up with TRBD1. The CDR3 runs to 15 residues. The germline V gene encodes CDR1 MGHDK and CDR2 SYGVNS. V trimming: 2 bases; J trimming: 7 bases; junction bases outside the gene matches: 4.

The CDR3 region has the DNA TGTGCCAGCAGCTCACAGGGGGCGATCCTTGGCTACACCTTC. It is translated as CASSSQGAILGYTF. J is TRBJ1-2 and V is TRBV7-2; TRBD1 aligns across 9 bases. The length of the CDR3 is 14 residues. The germline V gene has CDR1 SGHTA and CDR2 FQGNSA. V shed 4 bases, J shed 7 bases, and the junction held 7 bases outside the gene matches.

The chain uses TRBV7-9 and TRBJ2-4, with D possibly being TRBD1 (5 bases). The germline gives CDR1 SEHNR, CDR2 FQNEAQ (reference sequence). Trimming shortened V by 6 bases and J by 1 base, and 7 bases separated the two germline ends. This CDR3 is 13 amino acids long. CDR3 nucleotide sequence: TGTGCCAGCAGTAGACAGGCCAAAAACATTCAGTACTTC. Translated, it gives CASSRQAKNIQYF.

This clone was detected only a few times. J is TRBJ1-5 and V is TRBV10-3, with D possibly matching TRBD1 (6 bases). CDR1 is ENHRY and CDR2 is SYGVKD in the germline V gene. Trimming removed 10 bases from V and 0 bases from J, with 22 bases in between. The CDR3 is 17 residues long. The CDR3 coding sequence is TGTGCCAGCCACGGCGGGGGCAGTTCTAATAGCAATCAGCCCCAGCATTTT. Translated, it gives CASHGGGSSNSNQPQHF.

The CDR3 DNA reads TGTGCCAGCAGCTTAGCCGCGTCAGCTTTCTTT. Amino acid sequence: CASSLAASAFF. The rearrangement links TRBV5-8 to TRBJ1-1; D is ambiguous. CDR1 and CDR2 (germline): SGHTS, YDEGEE. This CDR3 comprises 11 residues. The V end lost 2 bases, the J end lost 10 bases, and 9 bases lay between the germline ends.

This clone is a singleton in its sample. Here the CDR3 reads CASSLVPSGGATAYEQYF. The DNA of the CDR3 is TGTGCCAGCAGCTTAGTTCCTAGCGGGGGGGCGACCGCCTACGAGCAGTACTTC. The rearrangement joins TRBV7-8 to TRBJ2-7; 12 bases match TRBD2. In germline, CDR1 is SGHVS, CDR2 FQNEAQ. The V and J ends lost 1 base and 2 bases, in that order; junction bases with no gene match: 9. This CDR3 contains 18 residues.

The chain carries TRBV2 and TRBJ2-3; perhaps TRBD2 as D (6 bases). This CDR3 is 14 amino acids long. Germline V gives CDR1 SNHLY, CDR2 FYNNEI. V dropped 6 bases and J dropped 2 bases, with 12 bases sitting between them. The CDR3 DNA follows: TGTGCCAGCAGGCGGGACGGGAACACAGATACGCAGTATTTT. The encoded protein is CASRRDGNTDTQYF.

For the CDR3, the DNA is TGTGCCAGCTCACCCGACAGCTATGGCTACACCTTC. Its translation is CASSPDSYGYTF. The chain combines TRBV18 with TRBJ1-2, with D possibly TRBD1 on 5 matching bases. This CDR3 contains 12 residues. The germline V gene has CDR1 KGHSH and CDR2 LQKENI. V lost 3 bases and J 4 bases, leaving 6 bases between the germline ends.

The chain has TRBV21-1 and TRBJ2-7; the listed D gene, TRBD1, was not tested against the DNA. TRBV21-1 is classified as a pseudogene. The CDR3 runs 17 residues. CDR3 nucleotides: TGTGCCAGCAGCCACAAATTGAGACGGGACAACAACTACGAGCAGTACTTC. As protein: CASSHKLRRDNNYEQYF.

This chain uses TRBV10-1 with TRBJ1-2, with D hard to call. V shed 6 bases and J shed 2 bases, with 10 bases lying between them. This CDR3 has 13 residues. CDR1 is WNHNN and CDR2 is SYGVQD in the germline V gene (reference sequence). This CDR3 reads CASSRDKNYGYTF. The CDR3 DNA is TGCGCCAGCAGCCGTGACAAGAACTATGGCTACACCTTC.

The table lists this clone with a few counts. The J gene is TRBJ1-1, the V gene TRBV6-1; 8 nucleotides agree with TRBD1. Germline V CDR1 and CDR2: MNHNS, SASEGT. Trimming took 7 bases from V and 6 from J; bases not matched to a gene: 10. CDR3 length: 14 amino acids. The CDR3 DNA is TGTGCCAGCACGAAGGACAGGGTCGAATCTGAAGCTTTCTTT. Encoded protein: CASTKDRVESEAFF.

The J gene is TRBJ2-2, the V gene TRBV4-2; weak D call: TRBD1 (6 bases). Germline V gene lookup returns CDR1 LGHNA and CDR2 YNFKEQ. V shed 8 bases and J shed 4 bases, with 17 bases lying between them. This CDR3 is 15 amino acids long. DNA for the CDR3: TGTGCCAGCTCCTCGAGGGGGTTAAGCACCGGGGAGCTGTTTTTT. Protein: CASSSRGLSTGELFF.

The chain is built from TRBV29-1 and TRBJ1-2, with TRBD1 identical over 8 bases. Germline loops: CDR1 SQVTM, CDR2 ANQGSEA. This CDR3 spans 15 amino acids. V was clipped by 7 bases and J by 3 bases; unmatched bases: 13. In nucleotides, the CDR3 is TGCAGCGCCCCTGCGCCCCAGGGGGCCTACTATGGCTACACCTTC. As protein: CSAPAPQGAYYGYTF.

This chain uses TRBV6-1 with TRBJ1-1; 8 bases map to TRBD1. The CDR3 has 13 residues. Germline V gene sequence: CDR1 MNHNS, CDR2 SASEGT. The J segment lost 5 bases and the V segment lost 7 bases, leaving 6 bases of the junction unmatched. The CDR3: CASTGRGLTEAFF. DNA for the CDR3: TGTGCCAGCACAGGCAGGGGGCTTACTGAAGCTTTCTTT.

The chain combines TRBV5-1 with TRBJ2-5; D unresolved. The ends were cut back, 1 base at V and 1 base at J, with 11 bases in the middle. Germline V CDR1 and CDR2: SGHRS, YFSETQ. The CDR3 length is 15 residues. DNA for the CDR3: TGCGCCAGCAGCTTGACGTTGGCCCCCCAAGAGACCCAGTACTTC. Amino acids: CASSLTLAPQETQYF.

The genes are TRBV11-3 and TRBJ1-1; D uncertain. This CDR3 is built from 15 residues. Trimming took 1 base from V and 4 from J, leaving 13 bases between them. Germline V gives CDR1 SGHNT, CDR2 YENEEA. The CDR3 sequence is CASSLGGVSGTEAFF. The CDR3 coding sequence is TGTGCCAGCAGCTTAGGGGGAGTTTCGGGCACTGAAGCTTTCTTT.

The V call is TRBV9, the J call TRBJ2-2; 7 positions agree with TRBD2. Germline V gene sequence: CDR1 SGDLS, CDR2 YYNGEE. The CDR3 is 16 residues long. V gave up 4 bases and J gave up 1 base; unmatched junction bases: 7. CDR3 DNA: TGTGCCAGCAGCCCCCCAGCGGGGCAGAACACCGGGGAGCTGTTTTTT. This codes for CASSPPAGQNTGELFF.

This chain links TRBV18 with TRBJ1-6, with D possibly TRBD1 on 6 matching bases. Germline CDR1 and CDR2: KGHSH and LQKENI. The CDR3 spans 18 residues. With 3 bases removed from V and 0 bases from J, the gap between germline ends came to 15 bases. The CDR3 sequence is CASSPSTGIVSYNSPLHF. In DNA, the CDR3 is TGTGCCAGCTCACCTTCCACAGGGATTGTCTCCTATAATTCACCCCTCCACTTT.

The CDR3 loop is CASSPIRTGGTYGYTF. CDR3 in DNA: TGTGCCAGCAGTCCAATTCGGACAGGGGGCACCTATGGCTACACCTTC. The chain joins TRBV28 to TRBJ1-2; 11 nucleotides align to TRBD1. From germline, CDR1 is MDHEN and CDR2 SYDVKM. The CDR3 has 16 amino acids. V shed 5 bases and J 4 bases; nucleotides not matched to a gene: 9.

The rearrangement joins TRBV30 to TRBJ2-5, with D hard to call. V was pared by 2 bases and J by 0 bases, with 7 bases between. This CDR3 is built from 13 residues. From germline, CDR1 is GTSNPN and CDR2 SVGIG (reference sequence). This CDR3 is CAWSLGYQETQYF. CDR3 DNA sequence: TGTGCCTGGAGTCTAGGCTACCAAGAGACCCAGTACTTC. The full variable domain, in which reference TRBV30 and TRBJ2-5 provide the parts outside the CDR3, is SQTIHQWPATLVQPVGSPLSLECTVEGTSNPNLYWYRQAAGRGLQLLFYSVGIGQISSEVPQNLSASRPQDRQFILSSKKLLLSDSGFYLCAWSLGYQETQYFGPGTRLLVL.

The CDR3 protein is CASSRRGHSNQPQHF. The CDR3 region has the DNA TGTGCCAGCAGCCGTAGGGGGCATAGCAATCAGCCCCAGCATTTT. The chain carries TRBV16 and TRBJ1-5; 7 nucleotides align to TRBD1. CDR1 KGHSY and CDR2 FQNENV come from the germline V gene. There are 15 residues in the CDR3. Losses at the gene ends were 4 bases for V and 0 bases for J; bases not matched to a gene: 3. Using reference TRBV16 and TRBJ1-5 for the parts outside the CDR3, the full variable domain is GEEVAQTPKHLVRGEGQKAKLYCAPIKGHSYVFWYQQVLKNEFKFLISFQNENVFDETGMPKERFSAKCLPNSPCSLEIQATKLEDSAVYFCASSRRGHSNQPQHFGDGTRLSIL.

The chain employs TRBV7-9 and TRBJ2-2, with TRBD1 matching over 11 bases. The CDR3 contains 18 residues. The V gene's germline CDR1 is SEHNR and CDR2 FQNEAQ (reference sequence). J lost 1 base, V lost 3 bases, and 7 bases had no gene match. CDR3 sequence: CASSFPRTGGENTGELFF. The CDR3 DNA sequence: TGTGCCAGCAGCTTCCCCAGGACAGGGGGCGAGAACACCGGGGAGCTGTTTTTT.

In its sample, this clone was seen a few times. The chain links TRBV27 to TRBJ2-7; 7 bases line up with TRBD2. Trimming took 6 bases from V and 3 from J; bases not matched to a gene: 11. There are 15 residues in the CDR3. In germline, CDR1 is MNHEY, CDR2 SMNVEV (reference sequence). The CDR3: CASSQHTAGDYEQYF. The CDR3 nucleotides read TGTGCCAGCAGCCAACACACGGCGGGGGACTACGAGCAGTACTTC.

This clone was recorded once. The chain recombines TRBV6-1 with TRBJ2-5, with D hard to call. The CDR3 totals 13 residues. Trimming stripped 1 base from V and 13 bases from J, with 16 bases between. CDR1 MNHNS and CDR2 SASEGT come from the germline V gene. The CDR3 region is CASSEVLWAAWYF. The CDR3 region has the DNA TGTGCCAGCAGTGAAGTATTATGGGCTGCTTGGTACTTC.

This clone was recorded only once. The genes are TRBV15 and TRBJ2-3; TRBD2 matches 8 bases. This CDR3 contains 17 residues. The V segment lost 0 bases and the J segment 5 bases; nucleotides outside the gene matches: 10. In germline, CDR1 is LNHNV, CDR2 YYDKDF (reference sequence). CDR3 residues: CATSRDQDGGAKDTQYF. DNA of the CDR3: TGTGCCACCAGCAGAGACCAGGACGGGGGGGCCAAAGATACGCAGTATTTT.

The CDR3 spells CASSTRTGAPLTSGNTIYF. In DNA, the CDR3 is TGTGCCAGCAGCACCCGGACAGGCGCACCATTGACGTCTGGAAACACCATATATTTT. The chain carries TRBV7-9 and TRBJ1-3; 7 bases agree with TRBD1. The junction had 17 bases not matched to a gene; V was cut back by 5 bases and J by 1 base. Germline lookup yields CDR1 SEHNR and CDR2 FQNEAQ (reference sequence). CDR3 length equals 19 residues.

The CDR3 nucleotides read TGTGCCAGTCGAGAAAACCAGCCCCAGCATTTT. Translation: CASRENQPQHF. V gene TRBV2 combines with J gene TRBJ1-5; D not resolved. This CDR3 spans 11 amino acids. The V and J ends lost 9 bases and 7 bases respectively, with 10 bases between them. CDR1 is SNHLY and CDR2 is FYNNEI in the germline V gene.

The gene calls are TRBV11-2 and TRBJ2-7, with 8 bases that match TRBD1. Germline CDR1 and CDR2: SGHAT and FQNNGV. Unmatched junction bases numbered 4, after V lost 1 base and J lost 2 bases. This CDR3 has 15 amino acids. The CDR3 protein is CASSLGGQGPYEQYF. In nucleotides, the CDR3 is TGTGCCAGCAGCTTAGGCGGACAGGGTCCCTACGAGCAGTACTTC.

The rearrangement uses TRBV9 and TRBJ2-3; 7 nucleotides match TRBD1. V shed 0 bases and J 2 bases; nucleotides not matched to a gene: 0. The length of the CDR3 is 14 residues. Per germline, CDR1 SGDLS and CDR2 YYNGEE. CDR3 sequence: CASSVEGATDTQYF. DNA of the CDR3: TGTGCCAGCAGCGTAGAGGGGGCCACAGATACGCAGTATTTT.

V usage is TRBV28 and J usage is TRBJ1-1, with D maybe TRBD1 (6 bases). Trimming left V 6 bases short and J 5 bases short, with 22 bases between. The CDR3 consists of 16 residues. Germline loops: CDR1 MDHEN, CDR2 SYDVKM. The CDR3 loop reads CASRNSGGALGTEAFF. In nucleotides, the CDR3 is TGTGCCAGCAGGAATTCGGGGGGCGCCTTAGGGACTGAAGCTTTCTTT.